Sequencing of this T cell receptor (beta chain) was carried out in a study of identical twins. TCRdb called the 5' RACE reads again in MiXCR, with one record for every CDR3 protein. The sample lists about 490,000 distinct CDR3 sequences; 15% were seen once. This clonotype has a handful of counts. The CDR3 consists of 16 residues. V lost 2 bases, J lost 5 bases, and 9 bases stayed unmatched. CDR1 is SGHTA, CDR2 FQGNSA, per germline. This sample also appeared in a second study, on yellow fever vaccine responses in identical twins.

This receptor was obtained from a woman aged 18-29 years in good health. Material for sequencing was CD4+ T cells sorted from blood. J is TRBJ2-7 and V is TRBV7-2; 10 nucleotides match TRBD1. CDR3 sequence reads: CASSLWGGQGGNEQYV. In nucleotides, the CDR3 is TGTGCCAGCAGCTTATGGGGAGGACAGGGGGGAAACGAGCAGTACGTC.